This T cell receptor (beta chain) came from a study of low-dose radiotherapy and immunotherapy resistance in tumors. For the study at large: Every six weeks patients received intravenous ipilimumab 1 mg/kg, and every two weeks they received intravenous nivolumab 240 mg. One day before radiation and immunotherapy, intravenous cyclophosphamide 200 mg/m2 was administered, with this repeated every two weeks.

Specified time point: after trial treatment. Treatment specified: LDRT plus nivolumab, ipilimumab, low-dose cyclophosphamide and aspirin (RACIN trial). This clonotype showed up many times. TRAV- and TRBV-specific primers primed first-strand cDNA, covering alpha and beta chains. TCRs were put through approximately 20 PCR cycles of amplification with Phusion. A constant-region primer and the V-primer adapter served as the primer pair. Via MiXCR, TCRdb re-called the reads, giving one row per CDR3 protein. This sample has 35,000 to 45,000 distinct CDR3 sequences, with around a quarter found just once. Germline lookup yields CDR1 SGHRS and CDR2 YFSETQ. V was trimmed by 0 bases and J by 5 bases, leaving 12 bases between them. The CDR3 extends over 15 amino acids.

The clonotype comes from a male donor with prostate cancer. Sequences were derived from PBMCs, sampled after low-dose radiotherapy plus immunotherapy. This chain uses TRBV5-1 with TRBJ1-5; no definite D call. The CDR3 sequence: CASSLGPGIDQPQHF. The CDR3 region has the DNA TGCGCCAGCAGCTTGGGGCCGGGGATTGATCAGCCCCAGCATTTT.